Given below is one T cell receptor beta chain in context. Its target antigen remains unknown. No base quality information exists; no much larger clone differs at one position. These data are taken from a study of OX40 agonist ivuxolimab in advanced cancers. For context, the study as a whole: Ivuxolimab was an agonistic, fully human IgG2 monoclonal antibody directed against OX40 (CD134), a costimulatory receptor. Intravenous ivuxolimab was administered to patients every 2 weeks at six dose levels: 0.01, 0.1, 0.3, 1.5, 3 and 10 mg/kg. Among the approximately 54 dose-escalation patients, approximately 20 had hepatocellular carcinoma, around 15 melanoma, 9 renal cell carcinoma and 9 head and neck cancer. A male proportion of 82.7% and a mean age of about 60 years, ranging from roughly 23 to 79, were recorded for the dose-escalation cohort. Prior anti-PD-1, anti-PD-L1 or anti-CTLA-4 therapy was permitted, and approximately 41% of dose-escalation patients had received checkpoint inhibitors. Partial responses occurred in three dose-escalation patients, of whom one had hepatocellular carcinoma and two had cutaneous melanoma. The purpose of peripheral TCRbeta sequencing was to test whether ivuxolimab changed TCR sequence diversity and led to clonal T-cell expansion. The monotherapy dose-escalation portion (N of about 50 patients) of the phase I ivuxolimab trial is reported in the paper.

Genomic DNA was isolated from the sorted cells so that the TCRbeta CDR3 region could be sequenced. The immunoSEQ Assay was used to sequence the TCRbeta CDR3 regions. This immuneACCESS table, as held by TCRdb, lists in-frame sequences with V and J called but not all clones. Of the missing ones, under half trace to an unresolved V gene in checked studies; the others have no known cause. The sample records 75,000 to 100,000 clones, 91% of which are singletons. 0.3% to 0.4% of the sample is in the top ten clones. The trial excluded patients who had a history of autoimmune disease or who were on systemic immunosuppression. Peripheral blood for TCR sequencing was collected from all dose cohorts at baseline, on cycle 4 day 1, and on cycle 7 day 1. The samples were drawn from a first-in-human, open-label, multicenter phase I dose-escalation trial of ivuxolimab. The trial enrolled adults with locally advanced or metastatic head and neck squamous cell, hepatocellular, melanoma or renal cell carcinoma. Before TCR sequencing, CD4+ T cells and CD8+ T cells from peripheral blood were sorted into separate populations.

The study at large found these results: At doses of 0.1 to 3.0 mg/kg, clonal expansion of both CD4+ and CD8+ blood T cells was observed from baseline to week 6. Low levels of normalized T-cell clonal expansion were also seen in some patients who did not respond. After ivuxolimab, CD8+ T cells had more expanded clones than CD4+ T cells on average. In partial responders in the 0.1-3.0 mg/kg groups, normalized peripheral clonal expansion was found to be among the lowest, especially among CD8+ T cells. Which antigens the clonally expanded peripheral T cells were specific for was not determined.

The sequence was collected from an adult with an advanced solid tumor such as melanoma, head and neck, liver or kidney cancer. Sample: CD4+ or CD8+ T cells sorted from blood, taken in a trial of the OX40 agonist ivuxolimab.

The DNA sequence is TGTGCCAGCAGCTTACCGGGGCGGTATGGCTACACCTTC. This is translated as CASSLPGRYGYTF. The chain is assembled from TRBV11-2 and TRBJ1-2; the D gene is possibly TRBD1, with 5 bases matching. Reading the germline V gene gives CDR1 SGHAT and CDR2 FQNNGV. The CDR3 holds 13 amino acids from the cysteine to the phenylalanine. The kept DNA is CDR3 alone, 39 bases in frame from the first base. V loses 2 bases of germline sequence and J loses 5 bases, and the interval between the two ends is 9 bases.